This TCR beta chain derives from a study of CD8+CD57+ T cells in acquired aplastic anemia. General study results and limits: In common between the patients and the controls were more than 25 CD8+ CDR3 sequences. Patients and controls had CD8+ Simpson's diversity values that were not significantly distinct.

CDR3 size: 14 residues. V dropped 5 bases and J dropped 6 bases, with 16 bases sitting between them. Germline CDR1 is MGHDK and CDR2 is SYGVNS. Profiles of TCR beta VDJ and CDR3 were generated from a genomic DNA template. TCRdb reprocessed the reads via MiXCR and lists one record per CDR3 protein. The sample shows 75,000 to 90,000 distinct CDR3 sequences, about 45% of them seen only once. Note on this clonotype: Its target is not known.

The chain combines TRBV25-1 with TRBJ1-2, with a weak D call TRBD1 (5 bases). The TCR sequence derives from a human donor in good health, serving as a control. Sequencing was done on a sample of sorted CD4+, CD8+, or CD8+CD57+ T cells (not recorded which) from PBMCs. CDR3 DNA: TGTGCCAGCAGTTCCCCCCTCGGGGCGGATGGCTACACCTTC. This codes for CASSSPLGADGYTF.